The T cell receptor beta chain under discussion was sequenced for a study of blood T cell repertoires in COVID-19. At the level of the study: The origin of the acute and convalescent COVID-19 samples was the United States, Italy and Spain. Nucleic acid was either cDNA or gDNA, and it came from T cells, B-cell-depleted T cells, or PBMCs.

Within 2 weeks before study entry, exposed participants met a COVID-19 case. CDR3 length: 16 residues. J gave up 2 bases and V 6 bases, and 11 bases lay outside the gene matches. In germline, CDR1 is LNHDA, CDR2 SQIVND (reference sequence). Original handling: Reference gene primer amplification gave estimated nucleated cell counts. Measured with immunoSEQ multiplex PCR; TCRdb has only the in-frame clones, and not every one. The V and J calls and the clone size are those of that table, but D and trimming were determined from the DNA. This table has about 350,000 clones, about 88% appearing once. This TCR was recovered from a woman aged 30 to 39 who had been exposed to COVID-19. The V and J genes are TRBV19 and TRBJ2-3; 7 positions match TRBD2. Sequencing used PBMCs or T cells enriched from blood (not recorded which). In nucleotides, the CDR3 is TGTGCCAGTAGGTCGCCTAGCGGAAAGATCACAGATACGCAGTATTTT. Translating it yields CASRSPSGKITDTQYF.